This entry is about one TCR beta chain. This clone was seen a single time. It lacks a known antigen. Per-nucleotide qualities are absent, and no much larger clonotype sits a single base away. Libraries came from the immunoSEQ multiplex PCR assay. In TCRdb, the immuneACCESS table is reduced to in-frame sequences with V and J assigned. These tables do not hold every clone; where another copy was compared, an unresolved V gene accounts for under half, and the others remain unexplained. The sample records 50,000 or so clones, roughly 80% of which are singletons. The ten largest clones add up to over 9% of the sample. This sample is drawn from a study of control samples from healthy donors and cancer patients (dated by TCRdb to 2020 to 2021). Trimmed from V: 2 bases; trimmed from J: 3 bases; junction bases lacking a gene match: 10. The CDR3 covers 17 residues, taking in both the cysteine and the phenylalanine. CDR3 DNA only is kept here, 51 bases in frame from base 1. CDR1 is given as SNHLY and CDR2 as FYNNEI, both from the germline V gene.

The clonotype was recovered from a man aged 65 to 85 in good health. Material: blood. The sequence links TRBV2 to TRBJ1-5, and 7 junction bases match TRBD1. DNA sequence: TGTGCCAGCAGTGAATTTGGGGGGACAGCCTTCAATCAGCCCCAGCATTTT. Its protein reads: CASSEFGGTAFNQPQHF.